This T cell receptor (beta chain) was retrieved from a study of blood T cell repertoires in COVID-19. Generated by immunoSEQ multiplex PCR, the TCRdb table keeps only in-frame clones and is missing some. In the table there are 200,000 or so clones, 79% of which are singletons. CDR3 length: 15 amino acids. V was clipped by 5 bases and J by 0 bases, with 13 bases between them. Germline loops: CDR1 SEHNR, CDR2 FQNEAQ (reference sequence). The gene calls are TRBV7-9 and TRBJ1-2, with D perhaps matching TRBD1 (5 bases). This TCR was sampled from a man aged 55 to 70 with active or convalescent COVID-19. Sequencing was performed on peripheral blood. CDR3 DNA sequence: TGTGCCAGCAGCCCCCGACAGTTAGCTAACTATGGCTACACCTTC. It translates to CASSPRQLANYGYTF.